Listed below are T cell receptor beta chains from one sample, sequenced in a study of cytomegalovirus exposure and HLA in healthy donors. Here immunoSEQ multiplex PCR was the method, and the copy in TCRdb shows in-frame clones only, minus some. The table includes over 100,000 clones, approximately 74% detected once. Source material: PBMCs. The receptors originated from a male donor in good health and CMV-seronegative. The CDR3 runs from the conserved cysteine through the conserved F or W. D genes are given only for firm matches. Only part of the rows carry a size: once, few, many, or a class if the clone is expanded.

clone_size j_call v_call d_call cdr3_aa cdr3_nt
once TRBJ2-5 TRBV7-9 NA CASSPQEGVDQETQYF TGTGCCAGCAGCCCCCAGGAAGGGGTAGACCAAGAGACCCAGTACTTC
NA TRBJ2-1 TRBV7-6 NA CASSFGPSYEQFF TGTGCCAGCAGCTTTGGCCCCTCGTATGAGCAGTTCTTC
NA TRBJ2-7 TRBV4-3 TRBD2 CASSQDRTSGKYEQYF TGCGCCAGCAGCCAAGACAGGACTAGCGGGAAGTACGAGCAGTACTTC
NA TRBJ1-4 TRBV6-5 TRBD1 CASRGQGREHEKLFF TGTGCCAGCAGGGGACAGGGGCGGGAGCATGAAAAACTGTTTTTT
NA TRBJ1-6 TRBV9 NA CASSPSVGGNGNNNSPLHF TGTGCCAGCAGCCCCAGTGTGGGAGGGAATGGCAATAATAATTCACCCCTCCACTTT
few TRBJ2-7 TRBV27 NA CASSLYVAAHEQYF TGTGCCAGCAGTTTATACGTGGCCGCTCACGAGCAGTACTTC
NA TRBJ2-2 TRBV2 NA CASSEIQGYTGELFF TGTGCCAGCAGTGAAATTCAGGGATACACCGGGGAGCTGTTTTTT
NA TRBJ2-1 TRBV4-3 TRBD2 CASSQEGLAGPYNEQFF TGCGCCAGCAGCCAAGAGGGACTAGCGGGACCTTACAATGAGCAGTTCTTC
once TRBJ2-2 TRBV28 TRBD2 CASSSSSGRAGNTGELFF TGTGCCAGCAGTTCCAGTAGCGGGAGGGCCGGAAACACCGGGGAGCTGTTTTTT
NA TRBJ2-7 TRBV18 TRBD2 CASSPRSSGRNSYEQYF TGTGCCAGCTCACCGCGTTCTAGCGGGAGAAACTCCTACGAGCAGTACTTC
NA TRBJ2-7 TRBV28 TRBD2 CASRPTSGIPYEQYF TGTGCCAGCAGGCCGACTAGCGGGATACCCTACGAGCAGTACTTC
once TRBJ2-5 TRBV6-1 TRBD1 CASRETGVMYQETQYF TGTGCCAGCAGAGAAACAGGGGTGATGTACCAAGAGACCCAGTACTTC
NA TRBJ2-7 TRBV4-1 TRBD2 CASSQYLAERGYEQYF TGCGCCAGCAGCCAGTATCTAGCGGAGAGGGGCTACGAGCAGTACTTC
NA TRBJ2-7 TRBV19 NA CASSAGLGAYEQYF TGTGCCAGTAGCGCGGGACTGGGGGCCTACGAGCAGTACTTC
NA TRBJ2-7 TRBV6-1 NA CASSDGRTGTGEQYF TGTGCCAGCAGTGACGGCCGGACTGGCACCGGCGAGCAGTACTTC
NA TRBJ2-2 TRBV19 TRBD1 CASSIVGTGNTGELFF TGTGCCAGTAGTATAGTCGGGACAGGGAACACCGGGGAGCTGTTTTTT
few TRBJ2-1 TRBV4-2 TRBD1 CASSPTGGGEQFF TGTGCCAGCAGCCCGACAGGGGGCGGGGAGCAGTTCTTC
NA TRBJ2-3 TRBV11-3 TRBD2 CASSYMSGGPDTQYF TGTGCCAGCAGCTATATGTCGGGGGGGCCAGATACGCAGTATTTT
NA TRBJ1-2 TRBV7-9 NA CASSYRQNYGYTF TGTGCCAGCAGCTATCGTCAGAACTATGGCTACACCTTC
NA TRBJ2-3 TRBV12-5 TRBD2 CASGFFPGLAGSDTQYF TGTGCTAGTGGTTTCTTTCCTGGACTAGCGGGGTCAGATACGCAGTATTTT
NA TRBJ2-5 TRBV11-2 NA CASSFWSSERETQYF TGTGCCAGCAGCTTCTGGTCTAGCGAGCGAGAGACCCAGTACTTC
NA TRBJ2-7 TRBV19 TRBD2 CASSVGLASEQYF TGTGCCAGTAGTGTCGGACTAGCTTCCGAGCAGTACTTC
NA TRBJ2-1 TRBV6-1 TRBD1 CASSASGTGPYNEQFF TGTGCCAGCAGTGCATCCGGGACAGGACCTTACAATGAGCAGTTCTTC
NA TRBJ1-1 TRBV5-3 NA CARSFIHGENTEAFF TGTGCCAGAAGCTTTATACACGGGGAGAACACTGAAGCTTTCTTT
NA TRBJ2-2 TRBV6-6 TRBD1 CASRTTGGTTGELFF TGTGCCAGCAGAACGACAGGGGGTACCACCGGGGAGCTGTTTTTT
NA TRBJ2-7 TRBV2 TRBD2 CASSGQLARFYEQYF TGTGCCAGCAGTGGCCAACTAGCGAGGTTCTACGAGCAGTACTTC
NA TRBJ2-7 TRBV30 NA CAWSEGPYEQYF TGTGCCTGGAGTGAGGGGCCCTACGAGCAGTACTTC
NA TRBJ1-2 TRBV15 NA CATSITGRYGYTF TGTGCCACCAGCATCACAGGGCGTTACGGCTACACCTTC
once TRBJ2-3 TRBV6-1 TRBD1 CASRRTGATVKYF TGTGCCAGCAGACGGACAGGGGCCACTGTAAAGTATTTT
NA TRBJ2-7 TRBV19 TRBD2 CASSTKRILSGRLYEQYF TGTGCCAGTAGTACCAAGAGGATACTAAGCGGGAGATTGTACGAGCAGTACTTC
NA TRBJ2-7 TRBV28 TRBD1 CASSTDRAPYEQYF TGTGCCAGCAGCACGGACAGGGCCCCCTACGAGCAGTACTTC
NA TRBJ1-3 TRBV29-1 TRBD1 CSARTGRTIYF TGCAGCGCCCGGACAGGGAGAACCATATATTTT
NA TRBJ1-2 TRBV5-4 NA CATQPPGGNGYTF TGTGCCACCCAGCCCCCAGGAGGCAATGGCTACACCTTC
few TRBJ1-6 TRBV21-1 NA CASSKGQGVFACAPLHF TGTGCCAGCAGCAAGGGACAGGGAGTATTTGCTTGCGCACCCCTCCACTTT
NA TRBJ1-5 TRBV19 NA CASSIDRTVNQPQHF TGTGCCAGTAGTATAGATCGTACGGTTAATCAGCCCCAGCATTTT
NA TRBJ2-1 TRBV4-1 NA CASSQDPMAGAYNEQFF TGCGCCAGCAGCCAAGACCCCATGGCGGGCGCTTACAATGAGCAGTTCTTC
NA TRBJ1-6 TRBV28 TRBD1 CASITDRSRMALHF TGTGCCAGCATCACGGACAGGAGCAGGATGGCCCTCCACTTT
NA TRBJ1-4 TRBV28 TRBD1 CASNGGGQEKLFF TGTGCCAGCAATGGAGGGGGCCAAGAAAAACTGTTTTTT
NA TRBJ2-7 TRBV30 TRBD1 CAWSSTGGPYEQYF TGTGCCTGGAGCTCGACAGGGGGGCCCTACGAGCAGTACTTC
once TRBJ2-3 TRBV2 TRBD1 CASSELTGGGADTQYF TGTGCCAGCAGTGAATTGACAGGGGGCGGTGCAGATACGCAGTATTTT
NA TRBJ2-7 TRBV18 TRBD2 CASSPWTSGKHEQYF TGTGCCAGCTCACCTTGGACTAGCGGGAAACACGAGCAGTACTTC
NA TRBJ1-1 TRBV29-1 TRBD1 CSVEGQGDTEAFF TGCAGCGTTGAAGGACAGGGTGACACTGAAGCTTTCTTT